The 30 T cell receptor beta chains below all came from one sample that was sequenced in a study of CXCR3-negative and CXCR3-positive naive CD8 T cells. Their target antigens are unknown. The study's findings and limits: Naive cells positive for CXCR3 carried more hydrophobic TRB CDR3s than CXCR3-negative ones.

cDNA libraries for TRB were generated by 5' RACE incorporating UMI labels. For each CDR3 protein, TCRdb gives one entry from its re-call of the 5' RACE reads, without DNA. The listing contains more than 100,000 distinct CDR3 sequences. Sample: naive CXCR3+ CD8+ T cells from blood. Specified subset: CD45RO-CCR7+CD27+CD95- naive CD8+ T cells expressing CXCR3 (TNR3+). These receptors were obtained from a human donor in good health. Some clones in this sample may be carry-over from other donors' samples.

CDR3 sequence: CASGLGRLARDTQYF. J is TRBJ2-3 and V is TRBV12-5. Germline values: CDR1 LGHNT, CDR2 FRNRAP. This CDR3 spans 15 amino acids. Full variable domain (remainder filled in from reference TRBV12-5 and TRBJ2-3): DARVTQTPRHKVTEMGQEVTMRCQPILGHNTVFWYRQTMMQGLELLAYFRNRAPLDDSGMPKDRFSAEMPDATLATLKIQPSEPRDSAVYFCASGLGRLARDTQYFGPGTRLTVL.

This chain links TRBV4-3 with TRBJ1-2; checking the TCRdb D call of TRBD1 is not possible without DNA. The length of the CDR3 is 13 residues. Germline V gene data show CDR1 as LGHNA and CDR2 as YSLEER. The CDR3 sequence: CASSQDGGYGYTF.

This chain connects TRBV12-3 or TRBV12-4 to TRBJ2-2; as DNA is missing, the TRBD1 call by TCRdb cannot be tested. This CDR3 has 16 residues. The CDR3 loop is CASSTSRGSSPGELFF.

The V call is TRBV4-1, the J call TRBJ2-7. The CDR3 totals 15 residues. Germline lookup yields CDR1 MGHRA and CDR2 YSYEKL. CDR3 protein: CASSQESVILAKQYF.

J is TRBJ2-5 and V is TRBV5-6; there is no DNA to check the TCRdb D call of TRBD1. CDR1 SGHDT and CDR2 YYEEEE come from the germline V gene. The CDR3 contains 14 residues. CDR3 amino acids: CASSPRDSPWTQYF.

The chain is built from TRBV20-1 and TRBJ2-6. Germline V CDR1 and CDR2: DFQATT, SNEGSKA (reference sequence). CDR3 length: 16 residues. CDR3 amino acids: CSAPRFDDSGANVLTF.

The gene calls are TRBV7-6 and TRBJ1-2; there is no DNA to check the TCRdb D call of TRBD1. CDR1 is SGHVS, CDR2 FNYEAQ, per germline. The CDR3 covers 14 residues. The CDR3 loop reads CASSKNRGSDGYTF.

This chain links TRBV14 with TRBJ2-5. Germline V gives CDR1 SGHDN, CDR2 FVKESK. There are 14 residues in the CDR3. The CDR3 spells CASSQDQNQETQYF.

V and J are TRBV4-2 and TRBJ2-1; absent DNA, TCRdb's TRBD1 call cannot be checked. Germline CDR1 LGHNA, CDR2 YNFKEQ. The length of the CDR3 is 12 residues. The CDR3 is CASSPTGNEQFF.

This rearrangement joins TRBV7-9 to TRBJ1-1; TCRdb indicates TRBD1, and absent DNA this call remains unverified. CDR3 length: 16 amino acids. Germline CDR1 is SEHNR and CDR2 is FQNEAQ (reference sequence). CDR3 residues: CASSSDRASANTEAFF.

The V gene is TRBV20-1, the J gene TRBJ2-7. The germline V gene encodes CDR1 DFQATT and CDR2 SNEGSKA (reference sequence). This CDR3 is built from 12 residues. CDR3: CSATDSYYEQYF.

The chain recombines TRBV29-1 with TRBJ2-1; TCRdb gives TRBD1 as the D gene, but with no DNA this cannot be confirmed. The CDR3 loop spans 14 amino acids. Germline V gives CDR1 SQVTM, CDR2 ANQGSEA. CDR3 protein: CSVETGTVYNEQFF.

The rearrangement uses TRBV6-5 and TRBJ2-7; the D gene TCRdb calls, TRBD1, cannot be checked with no DNA. The CDR3 length is 13 residues. CDR1 is MNHEY, CDR2 SVGAGI, per germline. The CDR3 loop reads CASNGTGDYEQYF.

The V and J genes are TRBV29-1 and TRBJ2-2; TCRdb's assignment of TRBD2 cannot be checked, as there is no DNA. Germline CDR1 and CDR2: SQVTM and ANQGSEA. CDR3 size: 18 residues. The CDR3 here is CSVVSPGPSRTDTGELFF.

The chain carries TRBV12-3 or TRBV12-4 and TRBJ2-7; TCRdb picks TRBD2, but there is no DNA to check that call. This CDR3 contains 15 residues. CDR3 loop: CASSFGGRAGYEQYF.

This chain connects TRBV7-9 to TRBJ2-7; TCRdb selects TRBD1, and the lack of DNA leaves this call unchecked. Germline values: CDR1 SEHNR, CDR2 FQNEAQ (reference sequence). There are 13 residues in the CDR3. The CDR3 protein is CASSLTGASEQYF.

This sequence joins TRBV29-1 and TRBJ2-5; with no DNA, the TCRdb D assignment of TRBD1 cannot be verified. Germline V gene sequence: CDR1 SQVTM, CDR2 ANQGSEA. The length of the CDR3 is 13 residues. Here the CDR3 reads CSVFTGVEETQYF.

The rearrangement joins TRBV13 to TRBJ1-2; TCRdb outputs TRBD1, but without DNA this stays unchecked. This CDR3 spans 17 amino acids. Germline CDR1 is PRHDT and CDR2 is FYEKMQ (reference sequence). The CDR3 spells CASSPSVVGGGNYGYTF.

The chain carries TRBV29-1 and TRBJ1-3. The germline V gene has CDR1 SQVTM and CDR2 ANQGSEA. This CDR3 has 13 residues. This CDR3 reads CSVADNSGNTIYF.

The chain uses TRBV25-1 and TRBJ2-5; TCRdb returns TRBD1, unconfirmable since there is no DNA. Germline V gene data show CDR1 as MGHDK and CDR2 as SYGVNS. The CDR3 spans 15 residues. The CDR3 here is CASSGGAQGSKTQYF. Combining the CDR3 with reference TRBV25-1 and TRBJ2-5 gives the whole variable domain EADIYQTPRYLVIGTGKKITLECSQTMGHDKMYWYQQDPGMELHLIHYSYGVNSTEKGDLSSESTVSRIRTEHFPLTLESARPSHTSQYLCASSGGAQGSKTQYFGPGTRLLVL.

This chain uses TRBV20-1 with TRBJ2-7; TCRdb calls TRBD2, which cannot be checked without DNA. The CDR3 has 12 residues. Germline V gene data show CDR1 as DFQATT and CDR2 as SNEGSKA (reference sequence). The CDR3 is CSAPGLSYEQYF.

V gene TRBV20-1 combines with J gene TRBJ2-7. Germline V gene data show CDR1 as DFQATT and CDR2 as SNEGSKA (reference sequence). The CDR3 is 13 amino acids. The CDR3 is CSARLTRTYEQYF.

V and J are TRBV12-5 and TRBJ2-1; TCRdb's D call of TRBD2 is untestable without DNA. The CDR3 covers 15 residues. Germline V gene lookup returns CDR1 LGHNT and CDR2 FRNRAP. CDR3 in amino acids: CASGEGTGSYNEQFF.

This chain connects TRBV29-1 to TRBJ2-1. Germline V gene data show CDR1 as SQVTM and CDR2 as ANQGSEA. The CDR3 has 13 residues. The chain's CDR3 is CSVVLLLGNEQFF.

The chain combines TRBV7-9 with TRBJ2-1. Per the germline V gene, CDR1 is SEHNR and CDR2 is FQNEAQ (reference sequence). The CDR3 is made up of 13 amino acids. CDR3 protein: CASSLVMRNEQFF.

The rearrangement links TRBV5-6 to TRBJ2-7. CDR3 length: 13 amino acids. The germline V gene has CDR1 SGHDT and CDR2 YYEEEE. The CDR3: CASSVRRAYEQYF.

The chain is built from TRBV28 and TRBJ2-7; the TCRdb call, TRBD1, lacks DNA for checking. The CDR3 length is 15 residues. Germline V gene data show CDR1 as MDHEN and CDR2 as SYDVKM. The chain's CDR3 is CASSAPGQGYYEQYF. Drawing the rest from reference TRBV28 and TRBJ2-7, the complete variable domain is DVKVTQSSRYLVKRTGEKVFLECVQDMDHENMFWYRQDPGLGLRLIYFSYDVKMKEKGDIPEGYSVSREKKERFSLILESASTNQTSMYLCASSAPGQGYYEQYFGPGTRLTVT.

CDR3 region: CASSHSGRNNEQFF. The J gene is TRBJ2-1, the V gene TRBV3-1. Germline loops: CDR1 LGHDT, CDR2 YNNKEL (reference sequence). The CDR3 sequence is 14 residues long.

The chain links TRBV29-1 to TRBJ2-7. The germline V gene encodes CDR1 SQVTM and CDR2 ANQGSEA. This CDR3 has 13 residues. The CDR3 sequence: CSVEDRSSYEQYF.

This chain joins TRBV6-5 and TRBJ2-5; TCRdb outputs TRBD1, but without DNA this stays unchecked. The CDR3 is 14 residues long. Germline V CDR1 and CDR2: MNHEY, SVGAGI. CDR3: CASSYSVAGETQYF.